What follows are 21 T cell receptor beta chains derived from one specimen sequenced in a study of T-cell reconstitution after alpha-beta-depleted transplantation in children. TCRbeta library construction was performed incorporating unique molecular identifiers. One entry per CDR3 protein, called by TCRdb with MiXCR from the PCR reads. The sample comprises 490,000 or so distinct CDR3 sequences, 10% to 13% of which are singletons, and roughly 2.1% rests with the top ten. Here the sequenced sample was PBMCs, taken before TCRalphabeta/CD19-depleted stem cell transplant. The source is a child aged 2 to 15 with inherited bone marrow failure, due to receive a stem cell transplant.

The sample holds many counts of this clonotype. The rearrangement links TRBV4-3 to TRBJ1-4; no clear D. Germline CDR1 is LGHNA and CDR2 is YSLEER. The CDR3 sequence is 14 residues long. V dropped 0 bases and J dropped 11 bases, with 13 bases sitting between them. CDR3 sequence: CASSQDEGLFKLFF. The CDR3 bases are TGCGCCAGCAGCCAAGATGAAGGTCTGTTCAAACTGTTTTTT.

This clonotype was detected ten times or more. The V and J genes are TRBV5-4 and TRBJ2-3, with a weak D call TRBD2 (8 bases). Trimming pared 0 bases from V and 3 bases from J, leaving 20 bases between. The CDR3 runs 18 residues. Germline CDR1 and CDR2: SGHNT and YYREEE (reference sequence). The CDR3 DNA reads TGTGCCAGCAGCTTGGCGGGAGGGGGCCGCACACGGACAGATACGCAGTATTTT. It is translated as CASSLAGGGRTRTDTQYF.

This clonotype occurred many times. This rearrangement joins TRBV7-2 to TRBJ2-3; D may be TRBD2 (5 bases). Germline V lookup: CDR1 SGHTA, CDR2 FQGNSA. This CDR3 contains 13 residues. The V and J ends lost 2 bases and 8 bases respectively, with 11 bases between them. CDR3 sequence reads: CASSLYLEGTQYF. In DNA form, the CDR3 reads TGTGCCAGCAGCTTATATCTCGAGGGTACGCAGTATTTT. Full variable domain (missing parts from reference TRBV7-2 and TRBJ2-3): GAGVSQSPSNKVTEKGKDVELRCDPISGHTALYWYRQSLGQGLEFLIYFQGNSAPDKSGLPSDRFSAERTGGSVSTLTIQRTQQEDSAVYLCASSLYLEGTQYFGPGTRLTVL.

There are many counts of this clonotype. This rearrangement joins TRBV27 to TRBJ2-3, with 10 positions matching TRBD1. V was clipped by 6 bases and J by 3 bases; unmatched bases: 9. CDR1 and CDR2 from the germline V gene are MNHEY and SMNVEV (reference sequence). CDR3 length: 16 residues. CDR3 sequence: CASRRQGAVRTDTQYF. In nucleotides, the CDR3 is TGTGCCAGCAGAAGACAGGGGGCAGTGAGGACAGATACGCAGTATTTT.

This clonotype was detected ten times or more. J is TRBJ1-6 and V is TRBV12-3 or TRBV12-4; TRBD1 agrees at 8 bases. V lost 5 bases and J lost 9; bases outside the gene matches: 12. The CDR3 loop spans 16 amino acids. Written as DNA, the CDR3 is TGTGCCAGCAGTCCCCACGGACAGGGAGGGCGTTCACCCCTCCACTTT. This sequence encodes CASSPHGQGGRSPLHF.

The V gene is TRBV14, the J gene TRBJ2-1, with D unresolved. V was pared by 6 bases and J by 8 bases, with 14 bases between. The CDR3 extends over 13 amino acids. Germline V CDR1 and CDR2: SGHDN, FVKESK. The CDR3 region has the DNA TGTGCCAGCAGGCCCGAACCAGCATATGAGCAGTTCTTC. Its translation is CASRPEPAYEQFF.

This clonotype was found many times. The CDR3 loop reads CSVRTGDEQYF. CDR3 nucleotides: TGCAGCGTCAGGACAGGGGACGAGCAGTACTTC. V is TRBV29-1 and J is TRBJ2-7, with 9 bases matching TRBD1. This CDR3 spans 11 amino acids. Germline-derived CDR1 and CDR2 are SQVTM and ANQGSEA. Trimming took 6 bases from V and 5 from J; bases not matched to a gene: 2.

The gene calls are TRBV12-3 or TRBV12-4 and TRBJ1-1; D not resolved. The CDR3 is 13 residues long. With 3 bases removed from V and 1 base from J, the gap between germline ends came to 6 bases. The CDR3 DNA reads TGTGCCAGCAGTTTCCCGTGGAACACTGAAGCTTTCTTT. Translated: CASSFPWNTEAFF.

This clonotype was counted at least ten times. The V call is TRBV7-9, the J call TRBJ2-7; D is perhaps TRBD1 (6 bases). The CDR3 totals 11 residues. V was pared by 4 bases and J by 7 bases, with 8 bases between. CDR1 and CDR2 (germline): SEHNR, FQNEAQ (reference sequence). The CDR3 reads CASSWGREQYF. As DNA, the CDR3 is TGTGCCAGCAGCTGGGGGCGGGAGCAGTACTTC.

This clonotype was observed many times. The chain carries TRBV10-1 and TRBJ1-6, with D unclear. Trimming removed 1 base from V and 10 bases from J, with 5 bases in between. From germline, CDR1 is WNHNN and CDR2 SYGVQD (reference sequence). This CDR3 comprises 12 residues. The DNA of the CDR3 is TGCGCCAGCAGTGAGTTGTGCTCACCCCTCCACTTT. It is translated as CASSELCSPLHF.

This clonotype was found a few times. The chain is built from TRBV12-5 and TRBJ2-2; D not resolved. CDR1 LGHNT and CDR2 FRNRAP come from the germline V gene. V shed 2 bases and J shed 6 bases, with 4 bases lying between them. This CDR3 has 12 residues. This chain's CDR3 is CASGLMAGELFF. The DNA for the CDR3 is TGTGCTAGTGGTTTGATGGCCGGGGAGCTGTTTTTT.

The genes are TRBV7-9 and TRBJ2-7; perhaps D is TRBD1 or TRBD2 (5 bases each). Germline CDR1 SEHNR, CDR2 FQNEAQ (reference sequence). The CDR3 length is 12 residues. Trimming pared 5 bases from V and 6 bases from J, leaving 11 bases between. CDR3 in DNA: TGTGCCAGCAGCCAAGTTGGGGGCGAGCAGTACTTC. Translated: CASSQVGGEQYF.

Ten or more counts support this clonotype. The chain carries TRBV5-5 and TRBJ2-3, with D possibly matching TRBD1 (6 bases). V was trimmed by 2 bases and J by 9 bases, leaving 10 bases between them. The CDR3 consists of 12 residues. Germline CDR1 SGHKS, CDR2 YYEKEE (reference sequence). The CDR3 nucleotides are TGTGCCAGCAGCTTCGACGGACAGACGCAGTATTTT. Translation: CASSFDGQTQYF.

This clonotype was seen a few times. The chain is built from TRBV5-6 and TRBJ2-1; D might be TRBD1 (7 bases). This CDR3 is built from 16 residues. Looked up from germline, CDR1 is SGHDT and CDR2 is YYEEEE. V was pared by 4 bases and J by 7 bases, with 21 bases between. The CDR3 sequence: CASSNLRDSGWNEQFF. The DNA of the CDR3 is TGTGCCAGCAGCAACCTCCGGGACAGCGGGTGGAATGAGCAGTTCTTC.

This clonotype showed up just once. CDR3 sequence: CSARREQGTYEQYF. The CDR3 DNA is TGCAGTGCTAGACGAGAACAGGGGACCTACGAGCAGTACTTC. V is TRBV20-1 and J is TRBJ2-7, with 7 bases identical to TRBD1. Trimming took 2 bases from V and 2 from J; bases not matched to a gene: 6. This CDR3 region has 14 residues. CDR1 is DFQATT, CDR2 SNEGSKA, per germline (reference sequence).

The CDR3 is CASSLGYGSRYEQYF. The DNA of the CDR3 is TGTGCCAGCAGCTTAGGTTACGGGAGCAGGTACGAGCAGTACTTC. V and J are TRBV13 and TRBJ2-7; perhaps TRBD2 as D (6 bases). The germline V gene has CDR1 PRHDT and CDR2 FYEKMQ (reference sequence). CDR3 length: 15 amino acids. The V and J ends lost 0 bases and 4 bases respectively, with 13 bases between them. Filled out from reference TRBV13 and TRBJ2-7, the complete variable domain reads AAGVIQSPRHLIKEKRETATLKCYPIPRHDTVYWYQQGPGQDPQFLISFYEKMQSDKGSIPDRFSAQQFSDYHSELNMSSLELGDSALYFCASSLGYGSRYEQYFGPGTRLTVT.

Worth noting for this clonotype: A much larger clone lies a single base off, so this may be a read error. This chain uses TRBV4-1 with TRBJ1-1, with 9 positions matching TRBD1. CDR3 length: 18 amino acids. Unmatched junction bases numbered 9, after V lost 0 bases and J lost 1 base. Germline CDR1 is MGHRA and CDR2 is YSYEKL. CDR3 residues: CASSQDGGTGRENTEAFF. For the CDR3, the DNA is TGCGCCAGCAGCCAAGATGGGGGGACAGGGAGGGAGAACACTGAAGCTTTCTTT.

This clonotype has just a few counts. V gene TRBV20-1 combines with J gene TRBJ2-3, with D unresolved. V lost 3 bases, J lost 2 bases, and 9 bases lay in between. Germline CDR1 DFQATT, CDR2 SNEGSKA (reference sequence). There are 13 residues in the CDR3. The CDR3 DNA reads TGCAGTGCTAGCGGGCACTTCACAGATACGCAGTATTTT. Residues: CSASGHFTDTQYF.

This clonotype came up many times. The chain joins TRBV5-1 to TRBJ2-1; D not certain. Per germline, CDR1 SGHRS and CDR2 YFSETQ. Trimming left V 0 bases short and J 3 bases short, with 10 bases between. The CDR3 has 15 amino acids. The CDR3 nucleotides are TGCGCCAGCAGCTTGGTAGTCCTGGTCTACAATGAGCAGTTCTTC. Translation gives CASSLVVLVYNEQFF.

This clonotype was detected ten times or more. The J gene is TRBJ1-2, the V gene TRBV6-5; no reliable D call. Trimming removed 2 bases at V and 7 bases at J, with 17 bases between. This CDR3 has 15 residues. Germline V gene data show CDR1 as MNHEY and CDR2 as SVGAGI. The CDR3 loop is CASSYAADPPAGYTF. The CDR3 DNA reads TGTGCCAGCAGTTACGCGGCAGATCCCCCTGCTGGCTACACCTTC.

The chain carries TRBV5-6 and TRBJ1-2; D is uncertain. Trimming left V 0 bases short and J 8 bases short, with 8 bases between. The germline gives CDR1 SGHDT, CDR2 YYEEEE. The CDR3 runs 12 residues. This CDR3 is CASSLGGRGYTF. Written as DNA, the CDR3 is TGTGCCAGCAGCTTGGGAGGGAGAGGCTACACCTTC.